A single sample is the source of the 14 T cell receptor beta chains below, sequenced in a study of blood T cell repertoires in COVID-19 (dated by TCRdb to 2018 to 2021). Libraries were prepared through the immunoSEQ multiplex PCR assay. The source is immuneACCESS, and TCRdb retained only in-frame sequences with V and J called. Part of the clones is not carried over; for the studies checked, unresolved V genes explain less than half of this, and the remainder is unexplained. The sample table contains approximately 32,000 clones; only one count was recorded for 80% to 90% of them. About an eighth of the sample is in the top ten clones. The sequencing input was peripheral blood. Source of these receptors: a man aged 60-69 years with active COVID-19.

The V gene is TRBV6-5, the J gene TRBJ2-5, with D perhaps matching TRBD1 (6 bases). Looked up from germline, CDR1 is MNHEY and CDR2 is SVGAGI. This CDR3 is built from 13 residues. V was shortened by 5 bases and J by 4 bases, with 11 bases between the two germline ends. CDR3 amino acids: CASSKDSTETQYF. The CDR3 coding sequence is TGTGCCAGCAGTAAGGACAGCACAGAGACCCAGTACTTC.

Comments on this clone: The junction and the germline gene differ at one end; a read error may be behind it. DNA of the CDR3: TGTGCCAGCAGCTTAGACAGGGTGAATACTGAAGCTTTCTTT. Protein sequence: CASSLDRVNTEAFF. The chain has TRBV7-2 and TRBJ1-1, with D perhaps matching TRBD1 (6 bases). This CDR3 spans 14 amino acids. Germline V gene lookup returns CDR1 SGHTA and CDR2 FQGNSA.

The chain links TRBV7-2 to TRBJ2-5; 7 bases align to TRBD2. Germline CDR1 is SGHTA and CDR2 is FQGNSA. The V segment lost 9 bases and the J segment 7 bases; nucleotides outside the gene matches: 14. This CDR3 contains 14 residues. The CDR3 bases are TGTGCCAGTACAACAGCGGGGACGTTCGGGACCCAGTACTTC. Its protein is CASTTAGTFGTQYF.

The J gene is TRBJ2-1, the V gene TRBV19; TRBD2 agrees at 11 bases. Germline-derived CDR1 and CDR2 are LNHDA and SQIVND (reference sequence). The CDR3 extends over 18 amino acids. Trimming at V came to 1 base and at J to 7 bases, leaving 12 bases not matched to a gene. The CDR3 loop is CASSIGFASGRIGNEQFF. The CDR3 DNA is TGTGCCAGTAGTATAGGATTTGCTAGCGGGAGGATAGGGAATGAGCAGTTCTTC.

The chain combines TRBV3-1 (or the pseudogene TRBV3-2) with TRBJ1-4, with a possible D match to TRBD1 (5 bases). V lost 3 bases to trimming and J lost 3 bases, with 11 bases between them. The CDR3 sequence is 15 residues long. In germline, CDR1 is LGHDT, CDR2 YNNKEL (reference sequence). The CDR3 DNA is TGTGCCAGCAGCCAGGATACGACAGCTAATGAAAAACTGTTTTTT. As protein: CASSQDTTANEKLFF.

The V call is TRBV7-9, the J call TRBJ1-5, with D uncertain. CDR3 length equals 16 residues. CDR1 and CDR2 (germline): SEHNR, FQNEAQ (reference sequence). Trimming took off 5 bases at V and 0 bases at J, with 14 bases between the two ends. The CDR3 DNA reads as TGTGCCAGCAGCCTACTACAACTTCATAGCAATCAGCCCCAGCATTTT. Amino acid sequence: CASSLLQLHSNQPQHF.

The chain has TRBV15 and TRBJ1-5; 8 bases align to TRBD1. The CDR3 runs to 13 residues. Trimming cost V 6 bases and J 6 bases; bases outside gene matches: 4. Germline V gene lookup returns CDR1 LNHNV and CDR2 YYDKDF (reference sequence). The CDR3 loop reads CATRGQAGQPQHF. CDR3 in DNA: TGTGCCACCAGGGGACAGGCGGGTCAGCCCCAGCATTTT.

The genes are TRBV19 and TRBJ2-7; D possibly corresponds to TRBD1 (8 bases). CDR1 is LNHDA, CDR2 SQIVND, per germline (reference sequence). This CDR3 region has 14 residues. Trimming left V 3 bases short and J 7 bases short, with 16 bases between. CDR3 DNA: TGTGCCAGTAGTATTGGAGGACAGGGAGGGGAGCAGTACTTC. Its translation is CASSIGGQGGEQYF.

This CDR3 reads CSASMRGPTTIDTQYF. CDR3 sequence (DNA): TGCAGTGCTAGTATGCGGGGGCCGACCACAATAGATACGCAGTATTTT. The rearrangement links TRBV20-1 to TRBJ2-3, with D possibly matching TRBD2 (7 bases). The germline V gene has CDR1 DFQATT and CDR2 SNEGSKA (reference sequence). V was cut by 3 bases and J by 5 bases, with 21 bases left in between. The CDR3 spans 16 residues.

The V gene is TRBV7-9, the J gene TRBJ2-3, with 7 bases identical to TRBD2. The junction had 13 bases not matched to a gene; V was cut back by 5 bases and J by 5 bases. The CDR3 has 16 residues. Germline CDR1 is SEHNR and CDR2 is FQNEAQ (reference sequence). CDR3 residues: CASSRTAGSFRDTQYF. CDR3 coding DNA: TGTGCCAGCAGCCGAACAGCGGGGAGTTTTAGAGATACGCAGTATTTT.

The chain employs TRBV14 and TRBJ2-1; 7 nucleotides match TRBD2. Germline V lookup: CDR1 SGHDN, CDR2 FVKESK. This CDR3 has 13 amino acids. The junction had 3 bases not matched to a gene; V was cut back by 1 base and J by 9 bases. The CDR3 region is CASSQVGGSEQFF. CDR3 DNA sequence: TGTGCCAGCAGCCAAGTGGGCGGGAGTGAGCAGTTCTTC.

This chain connects TRBV10-3 to TRBJ1-2; D possibly corresponds to TRBD1 (6 bases). The germline gives CDR1 ENHRY, CDR2 SYGVKD. Between the trimmed V and J ends, which lost 2 bases and 3 bases, there was a span of 10 bases. The CDR3 totals 14 residues. For the CDR3, the DNA is TGTGCCATCAGTGAGGTACAGGGTTACTATGGCTACACCTTC. Its translation is CAISEVQGYYGYTF.

CDR3: CASRGTSGGFSEQFF. The CDR3 DNA is TGTGCCAGCAGGGGGACTAGCGGGGGTTTTAGTGAGCAGTTCTTC. The chain combines TRBV6-5 with TRBJ2-1; TRBD2 agrees at 14 bases. Germline V gene lookup returns CDR1 MNHEY and CDR2 SVGAGI. The CDR3 contains 15 residues. With V trimmed by 6 bases and J by 9 bases, 7 bases remained unmatched.

This clone turned up a few times. The V call is TRBV19, the J call TRBJ2-7; TRBD2 agrees at 11 bases. The CDR3 sequence is 15 residues long. The junction had 1 base not matched to a gene; V was cut back by 1 base and J by 2 bases. Germline CDR1 LNHDA, CDR2 SQIVND (reference sequence). The CDR3 loop is CASSIGTSGPYEQYF. CDR3 DNA: TGTGCCAGTAGTATAGGGACTAGCGGGCCCTACGAGCAGTACTTC.